This record concerns one TCR beta chain sequence. Antigen specificity is unknown. This entry comes from a study of beta chain features in type 1 diabetes. About the study: Healthy donors resembled patients in age, gender and cell yields. Researchers looked at about 110 million sorted cells across all samples. Study-wide findings and caveats: Over-representation of high TCR-expressing cells was a possible consequence of cDNA sequencing. The study found moderately but significantly shorter TCRB CDR3s in all four CD4+ subsets of Type 1 diabetes patients.

Staining for CD45RO/CCR7/CD25/CD127/CD95/CD27 allowed sorting of CD4+ naive, central memory, regulatory and stem cell-like memory cells. cDNA synthesis used the whole RNA isolate, giving expressed TCRB sequences. This table comes from immunoSEQ multiplex PCR, and its TCRdb copy is limited to in-frame clones, with some not included. The sample holds 680,000 or so clones, 13% seen once. The clonotype comes from a man aged 18 to 35 with type 1 diabetes. The sample taken for sequencing was naive CD4+ T cells from blood.

This CDR3 is CASSHGQGQETQYF. The CDR3 DNA reads TGCGCCAGCAGCCATGGACAGGGCCAAGAGACCCAGTACTTC. This rearrangement joins TRBV5-1 to TRBJ2-5; 8 positions match TRBD1. The V segment lost 4 bases and the J segment 1 base; nucleotides outside the gene matches: 3. Germline lookup yields CDR1 SGHRS and CDR2 YFSETQ. The CDR3 consists of 14 residues.